These 24 T cell receptor beta chains came from one sample sequenced in a study of response to subunit inactivated influenza vaccine. TCRdb processed the RT-PCR reads anew with MiXCR; each CDR3 protein has one entry. The sample consists of around 580,000 distinct CDR3 sequences, 10% to 15% of them appearing once. Sequencing was performed on PBMCs from blood, taken on the day of vaccination. These receptors all come from a man over 45 who received an inactivated influenza vaccine.

This clonotype was seen a few times. The chain couples TRBV24-1 to TRBJ2-2; the D is unclear. The CDR3 sequence is 17 residues long. The germline V and J ends were trimmed by 4 bases and 2 bases, with 16 bases remaining between them. Germline V gives CDR1 KGHDR, CDR2 SFDVKD. The CDR3 region is CATSDPLRAGNTGELFF. The DNA for the CDR3 is TGTGCCACCAGTGACCCCCTTAGGGCAGGAAACACCGGGGAGCTGTTTTTT.

This clonotype was seen many times. V gene TRBV5-1 combines with J gene TRBJ2-2; D is possibly TRBD1 (5 bases). Trimming cost V 3 bases and J 9 bases, with 21 bases left between them. Germline CDR1 SGHRS, CDR2 YFSETQ. The CDR3 runs to 16 residues. This chain's CDR3 is CASSYSPGLSGRELFF. As DNA, the CDR3 is TGCGCCAGCAGCTACTCTCCAGGGTTGTCCGGACGGGAGCTGTTTTTT.

The J gene is TRBJ1-6, the V gene TRBV5-1; a possible D gene is TRBD1 (6 bases). The germline V gene has CDR1 SGHRS and CDR2 YFSETQ. The CDR3 covers 15 residues. The V end lost 0 bases, the J end lost 5 bases, and 9 bases lay between the germline ends. Here the CDR3 reads CASSLGQVNNSPLHF. For the CDR3, the DNA is TGCGCCAGCAGCTTGGGACAGGTTAATAATTCACCCCTCCACTTT.

About this clonotype itself: At one end the junction does not follow the germline gene, possibly because of a read error. The V gene is TRBV25-1, the J gene TRBJ2-7, with TRBD1 matching 7 bases. In germline, CDR1 is MGHDK, CDR2 SYGVNS. The CDR3 covers 14 residues. The CDR3 DNA reads as TGTGTCAGCAGTGAAGGGACAGACCCCTACGAGCAGTACTTC. Residues: CVSSEGTDPYEQYF.

This chain joins TRBV9 and TRBJ1-5; no firm D call. This CDR3 region has 15 residues. Looked up from germline, CDR1 is SGDLS and CDR2 is YYNGEE. V lost 1 base, J lost 4 bases, and 12 bases lay in between. CDR3 sequence (DNA): TGTGCCAGCAGCGTAAGTTCGGGTAAAAATCAGCCCCAGCATTTT. Translated: CASSVSSGKNQPQHF.

J is TRBJ1-4 and V is TRBV5-5; D perhaps matches TRBD1 (5 bases). CDR3 length: 15 amino acids. Trimming pared 3 bases from V and 0 bases from J, leaving 9 bases between. CDR1 and CDR2 from the germline V gene are SGHKS and YYEKEE (reference sequence). The CDR3 DNA follows: TGTGCCAGCAGCTGGGGGTCGCCAACTAATGAAAAACTGTTTTTT. Translating gives CASSWGSPTNEKLFF.

This clonotype was counted only a few times. The chain links TRBV4-3 to TRBJ2-5; D uncertain. Deletions cut 1 base from V and 0 bases from J, with 12 bases between. Germline V CDR1 and CDR2: LGHNA, YSLEER. The CDR3 sequence is 16 residues long. The CDR3 protein is CASSQGPVNHQETQYF. DNA of the CDR3: TGCGCCAGCAGCCAAGGTCCAGTAAATCACCAAGAGACCCAGTACTTC.

This clonotype was detected only a few times. The chain employs TRBV12-3 or TRBV12-4 and TRBJ1-6; 8 bases match TRBD1. The CDR3 covers 15 residues. J lost 5 bases, V lost 8 bases, and 8 bases had no gene match. The CDR3 DNA is TGTGCCAGCGGCAAACAGGGGGGGGATAATTCACCCCTCCACTTT. Translation gives CASGKQGGDNSPLHF.

This chain uses TRBV14 with TRBJ2-1; no reliable D call. V lost 1 base and J lost 7, with 8 bases in between. The CDR3 totals 13 residues. Per the germline V gene, CDR1 is SGHDN and CDR2 is FVKESK. This CDR3 reads CASSQGNRNEQFF. The CDR3, as DNA: TGTGCCAGCAGCCAAGGAAACCGTAATGAGCAGTTCTTC.

The chain joins TRBV6-1 to TRBJ2-3, with D possibly called TRBD1 or TRBD2 (6 bases each). Trimming took off 10 bases at V and 4 bases at J, with 21 bases between the two ends. The germline CDR1 and CDR2 sequences are MNHNS and SASEGT. This CDR3 region has 15 residues. The CDR3 nucleotides read TGTGCCACACATGTGGGGGGCGCGACCCCAGATACGCAGTATTTT. Its protein product is CATHVGGATPDTQYF.

This clonotype was seen many times. The V call is TRBV29-1, the J call TRBJ2-4; D gene unclear. Germline CDR1 is SQVTM and CDR2 is ANQGSEA. Trimming stripped 6 bases from V and 5 bases from J, with 11 bases between. This CDR3 contains 12 residues. CDR3 sequence (DNA): TGCAGCGTGGGTGTTACGGAAAACATTCAGTACTTC. This encodes CSVGVTENIQYF. Together with reference TRBV29-1 and TRBJ2-4, the CDR3 gives the full variable domain: SAVISQKPSRDICQRGTSLTIQCQVDSQVTMMFWYRQQPGQSLTLIATANQGSEATYESGFVIDKFPISRPNLTFSTLTVSNMSPEDSSIYLCSVGVTENIQYFGAGTRLSVL.

There are a few counts of this clonotype. The V call is TRBV6-6, the J call TRBJ1-1; the D is unclear. The CDR3 spans 12 residues. Between the trimmed V and J ends, which lost 0 bases and 11 bases, there was a span of 10 bases. Germline V CDR1 and CDR2: MNHNY, SVGAGI (reference sequence). The CDR3 reads CASSYSGAGAFF. CDR3 bases: TGTGCCAGCAGTTACTCGGGCGCCGGGGCTTTCTTT.

The V gene is TRBV18, the J gene TRBJ2-3; 8 bases match TRBD2. Trimming at V came to 0 bases and at J to 6 bases, leaving 5 bases not matched to a gene. Germline CDR1 is KGHSH and CDR2 is LQKENI. CDR3 length: 15 residues. In nucleotides, the CDR3 is TGTGCCAGCTCACCACCCTCCGGGAGGGGGGATACGCAGTATTTT. Its protein is CASSPPSGRGDTQYF.

This sequence joins TRBV4-1 and TRBJ2-3; 11 bases align to TRBD2. Losses at the gene ends were 3 bases for V and 3 bases for J; bases not matched to a gene: 11. This CDR3 comprises 18 residues. Germline CDR1 and CDR2: MGHRA and YSYEKL. The CDR3 loop is CASSQQLTSGGGTDTQYF. CDR3 DNA: TGCGCCAGCAGCCAGCAGCTCACTAGCGGGGGTGGGACAGATACGCAGTATTTT.

This clonotype has only a few counts. This chain links TRBV28 with TRBJ1-5; no reliable D call. CDR3 length equals 13 residues. Germline V gene lookup returns CDR1 MDHEN and CDR2 SYDVKM. Trimming left V 7 bases short and J 3 bases short, with 10 bases between. The CDR3 loop is CASMRGDNQPQHF. The CDR3 DNA reads as TGTGCCAGCATGCGGGGAGACAATCAGCCCCAGCATTTT.

This clonotype has a handful of counts. J is TRBJ2-7 and V is TRBV4-2; 8 positions match TRBD2. The CDR3 runs to 16 residues. Germline lookup yields CDR1 LGHNA and CDR2 YNFKEQ. The V gene end was trimmed by 0 bases and the J gene end by 3 bases; junction bases not matched to a gene: 7. For the CDR3, the DNA is TGTGCCAGCAGCCAAGAAGCCAGCGGGAGTATCTACGAGCAGTACTTC. Its protein product is CASSQEASGSIYEQYF.

Many counts were recorded for this clonotype. CDR3 sequence: CASSSSGLAFHEQFF. The CDR3 DNA is TGCGCCAGCAGCTCCTCGGGACTAGCGTTTCATGAGCAGTTCTTC. V is TRBV5-1 and J is TRBJ2-1; 10 bases agree with TRBD2. The length of the CDR3 is 15 residues. With V trimmed by 3 bases and J by 8 bases, 8 bases remained unmatched. CDR1 is SGHRS, CDR2 YFSETQ, per germline.

This clonotype was observed a few times. The J gene is TRBJ2-7, the V gene TRBV20-1; D could derive from TRBD1 or TRBD2 (5 bases each). The CDR3 extends over 12 amino acids. Trimming stripped 5 bases from V and 7 bases from J, with 15 bases between. Germline loops: CDR1 DFQATT, CDR2 SNEGSKA (reference sequence). The chain's CDR3 is CSARDGIEEQYF. The CDR3, as DNA: TGCAGTGCTCGGGACGGAATTGAGGAGCAGTACTTC.

CDR3 coding DNA: TGTGCCAGCAGCGTAGGGGCAGGTGCGCAAGAGACCCAGTACTTC. Protein product: CASSVGAGAQETQYF. The V and J genes are TRBV9 and TRBJ2-5; D ambiguous. In germline, CDR1 is SGDLS, CDR2 YYNGEE. This CDR3 is 15 amino acids long. Trimming cost V 0 bases and J 2 bases, with 11 bases left between them.

This clonotype was picked up a small number of times. V is TRBV12-3 or TRBV12-4 and J is TRBJ1-6; 7 nucleotides agree with TRBD1. V lost 8 bases to trimming and J lost 9 bases; unmatched junction nucleotides: 10. The CDR3 is made up of 14 amino acids. CDR3 residues: CASSWGGGGSPLHF. For the CDR3, the DNA is TGTGCCAGCTCTTGGGGAGGGGGCGGTTCACCCCTCCACTTT.

The V gene is TRBV18, the J gene TRBJ2-2; D gene unclear. Per germline, CDR1 KGHSH and CDR2 LQKENI. This CDR3 is built from 13 residues. The germline V and J ends were trimmed by 2 bases and 4 bases, with 5 bases remaining between them. CDR3 sequence: CASSPKGTGELFF. DNA for the CDR3: TGTGCCAGCTCACCAAAGGGCACCGGGGAGCTGTTTTTT. Variable domain in full (rest from reference TRBV18 and TRBJ2-2): NAGVMQNPRHLVRRRGQEARLRCSPMKGHSHVYWYRQLPEEGLKFMVYLQKENIIDESGMPKERFSAEFPKEGPSILRIQQVVRGDSAAYFCASSPKGTGELFFGEGSRLTVL.

The table lists this clonotype with a few counts. CDR3: CSARDPGGEGETQYF. The CDR3, as DNA: TGCAGTGCTAGAGACCCCGGTGGAGAGGGCGAGACCCAGTACTTC. The rearrangement uses TRBV20-1 and TRBJ2-5; D perhaps matches TRBD2 (5 bases). V lost 0 bases and J 5 bases, leaving 16 bases between the germline ends. The length of the CDR3 is 15 residues. CDR1 is DFQATT, CDR2 SNEGSKA, per germline (reference sequence).

This clonotype was recorded at least ten times. The chain combines TRBV7-9 with TRBJ2-3; D is uncertain. The CDR3 extends over 11 amino acids. Trimming stripped 5 bases from V and 4 bases from J, with 4 bases between. Germline assignment: CDR1 SEHNR and CDR2 FQNEAQ (reference sequence). The CDR3 coding sequence is TGTGCCAGCAGCAAACCAGATACGCAGTATTTT. As protein: CASSKPDTQYF.

The genes are TRBV12-5 and TRBJ2-1; D gene unclear. Trimming shortened V by 0 bases and J by 10 bases, and 7 bases separated the two germline ends. This CDR3 spans 12 amino acids. Germline V gene data show CDR1 as LGHNT and CDR2 as FRNRAP. CDR3 nucleotides: TGTGCTAGTGGTTTGGTAGGCACAGAGCAGTTCTTC. It specifies CASGLVGTEQFF. The full variable domain, its missing parts supplied by reference TRBV12-5 and TRBJ2-1, is DARVTQTPRHKVTEMGQEVTMRCQPILGHNTVFWYRQTMMQGLELLAYFRNRAPLDDSGMPKDRFSAEMPDATLATLKIQPSEPRDSAVYFCASGLVGTEQFFGPGTRLTVL.